The 15 T cell receptor beta chains listed next were all sequenced from one sample in a study of T cells in Graves' hyperthyroidism and ophthalmopathy. Amplification yielded TCR beta CDR3 regions, with RNA transcripts as the source. The TCR CDR3 first-round RT-PCR relied on the HTBI primer set. TCRdb independently ran MiXCR on the multiplex PCR reads; one entry per CDR3 protein. The data hold about 380,000 distinct CDR3 sequences, with roughly 15% observed a single time. The specimen sequenced was blood. These receptors came from a woman in her 30s with Graves' ophthalmopathy.

This clonotype was recorded many times. The chain is built from TRBV11-2 and TRBJ1-3; no firm D call. This CDR3 has 16 amino acids. The V end was cut by 5 bases, the J end by 0 bases, with 14 bases between. Germline CDR1 is SGHAT and CDR2 is FQNNGV. This CDR3 is CASSPGRTFSGNTIYF. In nucleotides, the CDR3 is TGTGCCAGCAGCCCGGGGAGGACGTTCTCTGGAAACACCATATATTTT.

This clonotype was recorded many times. The J gene is TRBJ2-2, the V gene TRBV6-1, with 7 bases fitting TRBD1. Looked up from germline, CDR1 is MNHNS and CDR2 is SASEGT. There are 16 residues in the CDR3. V was pared by 6 bases and J by 2 bases, with 9 bases of the junction left unmatched. The CDR3 loop is CASRRRGTDNTGELFF. CDR3 in DNA: TGTGCCAGCAGGAGGAGAGGGACAGACAACACCGGGGAGCTGTTTTTT.

This clonotype was found many times. This sequence joins TRBV28 and TRBJ1-5, with TRBD1 identical over 7 bases. CDR1 and CDR2 (germline): MDHEN, SYDVKM. The CDR3 length is 16 residues. With V trimmed by 3 bases and J by 5 bases, 10 bases remained unmatched. The CDR3 sequence: CASSLVQGIGDQPQHF. CDR3 DNA: TGTGCCAGCAGTTTGGTACAGGGGATCGGGGATCAGCCCCAGCATTTT.

This clonotype came up once. This sequence joins TRBV6-4 and TRBJ1-1; 8 bases line up with TRBD1. The CDR3 contains 15 residues. Germline V gives CDR1 MRHNA, CDR2 SNTAGT. V lost 6 bases to trimming and J lost 3 bases; unmatched junction nucleotides: 9. This chain's CDR3 is CASRSDRGDYTEAFF. The CDR3 nucleotides read TGTGCCAGCAGATCTGACAGGGGCGACTACACTGAAGCTTTCTTT.

This clonotype showed up many times. The chain combines TRBV12-3 or TRBV12-4 with TRBJ2-7, with 7 bases identical to TRBD2. There are 15 residues in the CDR3. Trimming at V came to 4 bases and at J to 0 bases, leaving 6 bases not matched to a gene. CDR3 amino acids: CASSSRLASSYEQYF. CDR3 bases: TGTGCCAGCAGTTCTCGACTAGCCAGCTCCTACGAGCAGTACTTC.

The gene calls are TRBV6-6 and TRBJ1-1; D remains ambiguous. The germline gives CDR1 MNHNY, CDR2 SVGAGI (reference sequence). CDR3 length: 15 residues. The ends were cut back, 0 bases at V and 2 bases at J, with 10 bases in the middle. For the CDR3, the DNA is TGTGCCAGCAGTTACTCGAAATCGACAAACACTGAAGCTTTCTTT. Translating it yields CASSYSKSTNTEAFF.

This clonotype has a count of ten or more. The chain uses TRBV10-3 and TRBJ1-1; D gene unclear. The germline gives CDR1 ENHRY, CDR2 SYGVKD. V lost 7 bases, J lost 1 base, and 7 bases lay in between. The CDR3 is 12 amino acids. The CDR3 coding sequence is TGTGCCATCAAGAGGGAGAACACTGAAGCTTTCTTT. Its protein product is CAIKRENTEAFF.

This clonotype was recorded many times. CDR3 bases: TGTGCCAGCAGCCAGACTGGACTAGCGGGGAGCGGTGTCTACAATGAGCAGTTCTTC. Translating it yields CASSQTGLAGSGVYNEQFF. The chain links TRBV5-8 to TRBJ2-1, with 12 bases aligning to TRBD2. Per germline, CDR1 SGHTS and CDR2 YDEGEE. Trimming cost V 4 bases and J 3 bases; bases outside gene matches: 14. This CDR3 is 19 amino acids long.

This clonotype was counted ten times or more. This chain uses TRBV18 with TRBJ1-1, with TRBD1 matching 7 bases. Germline V CDR1 and CDR2: KGHSH, LQKENI. CDR3 length: 12 residues. V was pared by 5 bases and J by 7 bases, with 4 bases of the junction left unmatched. The CDR3 DNA is TGTGCCAGCTCAGTGCAGGGGGTTGAAGCTTTCTTT. Its protein is CASSVQGVEAFF.

Many counts were recorded for this clonotype. V usage is TRBV28 and J usage is TRBJ1-1, with 9 nucleotides matching TRBD1. V lost 6 bases, J lost 1 base, and 3 bases stayed unmatched. The CDR3 length is 14 residues. Germline assignment: CDR1 MDHEN and CDR2 SYDVKM. The CDR3 reads CASRGQGRNTEAFF. The CDR3 bases are TGTGCCAGCAGGGGACAGGGAAGGAACACTGAAGCTTTCTTT.

In its sample, this clonotype was seen many times. The rearrangement links TRBV11-3 to TRBJ2-2; 10 nucleotides align to TRBD2. The CDR3 has 14 amino acids. The germline V gene has CDR1 SGHNT and CDR2 YENEEA. The V and J ends lost 7 bases and 6 bases, in that order; junction bases with no gene match: 5. The CDR3 sequence: CASTSAGGAGELFF. CDR3 DNA: TGTGCCAGCACCTCAGCGGGGGGGGCCGGGGAGCTGTTTTTT.

This clonotype was seen at least ten times. The rearrangement links TRBV2 to TRBJ2-3, with D maybe TRBD1 (6 bases). Germline V lookup: CDR1 SNHLY, CDR2 FYNNEI. Trimming shortened V by 11 bases and J by 0 bases, and 18 bases separated the two germline ends. This CDR3 contains 15 residues. CDR3 amino acids: CAGSKGVTSTDTQYF. The CDR3 DNA reads TGTGCCGGCTCGAAGGGGGTAACTAGCACAGATACGCAGTATTTT.

This clonotype was counted ten times or more. The chain joins TRBV7-2 to TRBJ2-1; D possibly corresponds to TRBD2 (5 bases). Trimming pared 7 bases from V and 1 base from J, leaving 17 bases between. This CDR3 has 16 amino acids. Per the germline V gene, CDR1 is SGHTA and CDR2 is FQGNSA. The CDR3 region has the DNA TGTGCCAGCACCGTAGACGCGGGCGCTTCCTACAATGAGCAGTTCTTC. Translating it yields CASTVDAGASYNEQFF.

This clonotype came up many times. The chain couples TRBV11-2 to TRBJ1-1; D is unresolved. The CDR3 consists of 13 residues. V was trimmed by 2 bases and J by 1 base, leaving 5 bases between them. CDR1 and CDR2 from the germline V gene are SGHAT and FQNNGV. The DNA for the CDR3 is TGTGCCAGCAGCTTAAGGGAGAACACTGAAGCTTTCTTT. The encoded protein is CASSLRENTEAFF.

This chain joins TRBV12-3 or TRBV12-4 and TRBJ2-1; TRBD2 matches 11 bases. This CDR3 is 17 amino acids long. The J segment lost 8 bases and the V segment lost 6 bases, leaving 15 bases of the junction unmatched. The CDR3 sequence: CASSQEVDSGGADEQFF. The CDR3 DNA reads as TGTGCCAGCAGCCAAGAGGTGGATAGCGGGGGGGCGGATGAGCAGTTCTTC.